The 3 T cell receptor beta chains below come from one sample, sequenced in a study of cytomegalovirus exposure and HLA in healthy donors. Profiled with immunoSEQ multiplex PCR; TCRdb holds only in-frame clones, not every one. The sample carries about 270,000 clones, 80% to 90% recorded once. The source material was PBMCs. The receptors stem from a woman between 18 and 29 years old in good health and CMV-seronegative.

The chain recombines TRBV5-4 with TRBJ1-1; maybe TRBD1 (6 bases). The V gene lost 2 bases and the J gene lost 2 bases, with 13 bases spanning the gap. Germline V lookup: CDR1 SGHNT, CDR2 YYREEE (reference sequence). The CDR3 has 15 amino acids. The CDR3 DNA reads TGTGCCAGCAGCTTCTTTCCAGGGGCTAACACTGAAGCTTTCTTT. Its protein is CASSFFPGANTEAFF.

The chain employs TRBV4-3 and TRBJ1-1, with 7 bases that match TRBD1. This CDR3 has 14 amino acids. Germline values: CDR1 LGHNA, CDR2 YSLEER. Trimming at V came to 1 base and at J to 3 bases, leaving 2 bases not matched to a gene. The DNA of the CDR3 is TGCGCCAGCAGCCAAGGGAGGGGGCACACTGAAGCTTTCTTT. Encoded protein: CASSQGRGHTEAFF.

In its sample, this clone was seen once. J is TRBJ1-5 and V is TRBV28; 12 bases are shared with TRBD1. The CDR3 totals 17 residues. V lost 8 bases, J lost 2 bases, and 10 bases stayed unmatched. Germline values: CDR1 MDHEN, CDR2 SYDVKM. This CDR3 is CASRGQGAWVGNQPQHF. For the CDR3, the DNA is TGTGCCAGCCGGGGACAGGGGGCCTGGGTAGGCAATCAGCCCCAGCATTTT.